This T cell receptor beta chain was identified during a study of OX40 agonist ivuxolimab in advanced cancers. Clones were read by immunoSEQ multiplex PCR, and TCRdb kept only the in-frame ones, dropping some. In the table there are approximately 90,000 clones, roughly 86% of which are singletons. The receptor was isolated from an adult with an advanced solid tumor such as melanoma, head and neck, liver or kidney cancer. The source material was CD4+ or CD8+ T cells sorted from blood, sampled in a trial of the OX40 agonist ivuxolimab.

The CDR3 DNA reads TGTGCCAGCAGCATTACAGGGAACACCGGGGAGCTGTTTTTT. Residues: CASSITGNTGELFF. The chain is built from TRBV9 and TRBJ2-2, with a possible D match to TRBD1 (5 bases). The germline CDR1 and CDR2 sequences are SGDLS and YYNGEE. Deletions cut 4 bases from V and 1 base from J, with 8 bases between. The CDR3 consists of 14 residues.